This note documents a single T cell receptor beta chain sequence. Its matching antigen is unknown. This specimen belongs to a study of memory CD4+ T cells and cytomegalovirus serostatus. The overall study: This sample comes from healthy Belgian adults, about 10 CMV seropositive, around 26 seronegative. Study outcomes and limitations: About 40% of the roughly 160 known CMV-associated TCRbeta sequences appeared in CD4+ memory.

Single viable CD3+CD4+CD8-CD45RO+ cells were sorted as the memory CD4+ T cells. CD4+ T cells were isolated by positive magnetic selection. Germline assignment: CDR1 SNHLY and CDR2 FYNNEI. V lost 4 bases to trimming and J lost 10 bases, with 22 bases between them. This CDR3 region has 16 residues. Study processing details: Out-of-frame sequences were removed, leaving roughly 2,200,000 distinct TCRbeta sequences. Assay used: immunoSEQ multiplex PCR; TCRdb lists only in-frame clones, some missing. The V and J calls and the clone size are those of that table, but D and trimming were determined from the DNA. This table has around 88,000 clones, about 80% appearing once.

This sequence originates from an adult in good health and CMV-seropositive. Material: memory CD4+ T cells from blood. This chain joins TRBV2 and TRBJ1-4; TRBD1 is a possible D gene (5 bases). CDR3 loop: CASSGILGQSRPKLFF. CDR3 sequence (DNA): TGTGCCAGCAGTGGGATACTCGGACAATCTCGTCCAAAACTGTTTTTT.